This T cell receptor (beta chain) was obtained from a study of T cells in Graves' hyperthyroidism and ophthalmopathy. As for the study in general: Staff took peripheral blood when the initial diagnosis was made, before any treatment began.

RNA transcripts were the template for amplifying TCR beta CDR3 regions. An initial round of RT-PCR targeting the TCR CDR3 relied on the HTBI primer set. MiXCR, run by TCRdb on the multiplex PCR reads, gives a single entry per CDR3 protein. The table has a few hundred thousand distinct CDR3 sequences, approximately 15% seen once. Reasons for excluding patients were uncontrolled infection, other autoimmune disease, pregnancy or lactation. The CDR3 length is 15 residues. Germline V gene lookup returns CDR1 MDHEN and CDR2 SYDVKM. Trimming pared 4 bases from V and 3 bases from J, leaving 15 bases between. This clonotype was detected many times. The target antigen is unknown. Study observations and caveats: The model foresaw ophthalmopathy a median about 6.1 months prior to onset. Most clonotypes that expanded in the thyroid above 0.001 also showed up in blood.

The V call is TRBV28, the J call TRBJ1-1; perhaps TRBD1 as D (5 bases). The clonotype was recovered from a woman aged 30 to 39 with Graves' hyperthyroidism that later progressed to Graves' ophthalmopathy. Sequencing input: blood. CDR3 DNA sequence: TGTGCCAGCAGTTCCCCGCAGGGTATCTACACTGAAGCTTTCTTT. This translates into CASSSPQGIYTEAFF.